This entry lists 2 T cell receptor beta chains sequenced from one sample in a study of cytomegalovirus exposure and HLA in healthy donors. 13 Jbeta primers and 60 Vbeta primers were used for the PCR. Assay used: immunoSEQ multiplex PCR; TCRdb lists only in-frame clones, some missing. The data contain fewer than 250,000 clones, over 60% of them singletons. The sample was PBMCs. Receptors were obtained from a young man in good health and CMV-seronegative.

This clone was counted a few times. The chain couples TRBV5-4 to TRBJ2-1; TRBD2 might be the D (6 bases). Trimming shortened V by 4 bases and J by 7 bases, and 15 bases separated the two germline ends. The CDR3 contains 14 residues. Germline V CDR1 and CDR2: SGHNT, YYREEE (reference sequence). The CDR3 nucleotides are TGTGCCAGCAGCCCGGAGGGGACTTATAATGAGCAGTTCTTC. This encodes CASSPEGTYNEQFF.

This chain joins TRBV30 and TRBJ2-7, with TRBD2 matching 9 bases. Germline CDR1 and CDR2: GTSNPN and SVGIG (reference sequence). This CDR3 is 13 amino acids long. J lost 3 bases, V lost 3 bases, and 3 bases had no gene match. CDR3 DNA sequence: TGTGCCTGGAGGACTAGCGGACACTACGAGCAGTACTTC. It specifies CAWRTSGHYEQYF.